This TCR beta chain emerged from a study of T cells in Graves' hyperthyroidism and ophthalmopathy. Study-wide points: Blood also held most thyroid clonotypes expanded beyond 0.001.

Clinical symptoms, serum thyroxine, TRAb, thyroid ultrasound and orbital computed tomography established diagnosis. This clonotype was seen only a few times. As yet, its antigen is unknown. RNA transcripts were the template for amplifying TCR beta CDR3 regions. A set of HTBI primers served as the primers for a first-round RT-PCR of the TCR CDR3. TCRdb independently ran MiXCR on the multiplex PCR reads; one entry per CDR3 protein. The table has 300,000 or so distinct CDR3 sequences, 15% to 20% seen once; the top ten hold under 55%. Deletions cut 1 base from V and 2 bases from J, with 9 bases between. The CDR3 contains 14 residues. Germline V gives CDR1 SGHRS, CDR2 YFSETQ.

Material: blood. The rearrangement uses TRBV5-1 and TRBJ2-5; D ambiguous. The TCR comes from a woman in her 50s with Graves' hyperthyroidism. CDR3 in amino acids: CASSLRSPQETQYF. CDR3 DNA: TGCGCCAGCAGCTTGCGGAGCCCTCAAGAGACCCAGTACTTC.